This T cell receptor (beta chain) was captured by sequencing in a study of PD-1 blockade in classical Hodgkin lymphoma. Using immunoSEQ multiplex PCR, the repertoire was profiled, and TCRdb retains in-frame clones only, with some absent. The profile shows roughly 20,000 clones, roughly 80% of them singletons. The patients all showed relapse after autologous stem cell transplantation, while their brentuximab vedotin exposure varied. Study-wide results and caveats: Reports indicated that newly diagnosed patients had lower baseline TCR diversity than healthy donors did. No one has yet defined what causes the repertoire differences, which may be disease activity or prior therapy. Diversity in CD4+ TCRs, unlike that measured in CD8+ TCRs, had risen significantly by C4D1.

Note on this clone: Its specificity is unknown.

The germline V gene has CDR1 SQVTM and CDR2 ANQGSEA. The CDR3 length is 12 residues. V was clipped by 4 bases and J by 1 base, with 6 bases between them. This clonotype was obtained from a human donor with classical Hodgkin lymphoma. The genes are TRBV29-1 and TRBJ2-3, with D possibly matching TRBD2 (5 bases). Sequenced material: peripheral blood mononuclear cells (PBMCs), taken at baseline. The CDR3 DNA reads TGCAGCGTTGCGAGGGGCACAGATACGCAGTATTTT. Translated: CSVARGTDTQYF.